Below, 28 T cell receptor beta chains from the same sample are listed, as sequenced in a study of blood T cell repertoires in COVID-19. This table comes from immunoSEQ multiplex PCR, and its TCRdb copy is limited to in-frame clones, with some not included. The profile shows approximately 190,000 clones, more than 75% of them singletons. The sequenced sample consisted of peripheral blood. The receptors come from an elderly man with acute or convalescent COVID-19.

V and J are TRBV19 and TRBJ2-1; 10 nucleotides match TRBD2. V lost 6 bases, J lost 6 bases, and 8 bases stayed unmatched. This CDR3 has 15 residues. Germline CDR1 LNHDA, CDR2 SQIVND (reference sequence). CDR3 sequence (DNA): TGTGCCAGTAGGACAGGGGCTAGCGGGGGCAATGAGCAGTTCTTC. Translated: CASRTGASGGNEQFF.

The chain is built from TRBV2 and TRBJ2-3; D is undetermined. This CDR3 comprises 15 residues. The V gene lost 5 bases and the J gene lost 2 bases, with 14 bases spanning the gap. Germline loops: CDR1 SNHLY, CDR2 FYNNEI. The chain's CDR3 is CASSPSTLPTDTQYF. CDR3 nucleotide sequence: TGTGCCAGCAGTCCTAGTACCCTCCCCACAGATACGCAGTATTTT. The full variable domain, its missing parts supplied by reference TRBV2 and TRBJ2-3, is EPEVTQTPSHQVTQMGQEVILRCVPISNHLYFYWYRQILGQKVEFLVSFYNNEISEKSEIFDDQFSVERPDGSNFTLKIRSTKLEDSAMYFCASSPSTLPTDTQYFGPGTRLTVL.

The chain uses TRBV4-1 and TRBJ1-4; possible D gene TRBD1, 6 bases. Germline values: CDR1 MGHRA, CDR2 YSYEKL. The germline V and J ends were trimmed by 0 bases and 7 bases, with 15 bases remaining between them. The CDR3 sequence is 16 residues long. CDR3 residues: CASSQEPHRAGEKLFF. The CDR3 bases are TGCGCCAGCAGCCAAGAACCACACAGGGCGGGTGAAAAACTGTTTTTT.

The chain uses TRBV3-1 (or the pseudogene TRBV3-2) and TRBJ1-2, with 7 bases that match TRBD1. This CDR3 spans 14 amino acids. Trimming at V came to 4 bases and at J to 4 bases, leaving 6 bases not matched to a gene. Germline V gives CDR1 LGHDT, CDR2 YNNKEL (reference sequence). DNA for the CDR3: TGTGCCAGCAGCCGCACAGGGGACCCCTATGGCTACACCTTC. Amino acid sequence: CASSRTGDPYGYTF.

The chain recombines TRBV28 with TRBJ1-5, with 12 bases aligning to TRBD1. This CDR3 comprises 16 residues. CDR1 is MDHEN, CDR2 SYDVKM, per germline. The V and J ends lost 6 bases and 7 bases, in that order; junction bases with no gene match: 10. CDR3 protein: CASSSRGQGANQPQHF. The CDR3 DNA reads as TGTGCCAGCAGCTCTCGGGGACAGGGGGCTAACCAGCCCCAGCATTTT. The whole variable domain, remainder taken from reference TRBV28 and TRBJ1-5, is DVKVTQSSRYLVKRTGEKVFLECVQDMDHENMFWYRQDPGLGLRLIYFSYDVKMKEKGDIPEGYSVSREKKERFSLILESASTNQTSMYLCASSSRGQGANQPQHFGDGTRLSIL.

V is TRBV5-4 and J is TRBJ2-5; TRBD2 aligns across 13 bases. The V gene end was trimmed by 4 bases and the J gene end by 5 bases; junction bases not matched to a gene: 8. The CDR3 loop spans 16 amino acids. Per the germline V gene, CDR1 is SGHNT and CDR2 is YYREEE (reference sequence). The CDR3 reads CASSPRLAGGQETQYF. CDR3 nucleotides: TGTGCCAGCAGCCCGCGACTAGCGGGAGGTCAGGAGACCCAGTACTTC.

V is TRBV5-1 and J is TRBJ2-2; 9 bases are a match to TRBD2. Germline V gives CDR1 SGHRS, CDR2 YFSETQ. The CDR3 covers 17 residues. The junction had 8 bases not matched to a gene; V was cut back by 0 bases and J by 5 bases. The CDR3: CASSLAIAGAGTGELFF. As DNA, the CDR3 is TGCGCCAGCAGCTTGGCTATAGCGGGAGCTGGGACCGGGGAGCTGTTTTTT. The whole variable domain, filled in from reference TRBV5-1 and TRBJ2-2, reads KAGVTQTPRYLIKTRGQQVTLSCSPISGHRSVSWYQQTPGQGLQFLFEYFSETQRNKGNFPGRFSGRQFSNSRSEMNVSTLELGDSALYLCASSLAIAGAGTGELFFGEGSRLTVL.

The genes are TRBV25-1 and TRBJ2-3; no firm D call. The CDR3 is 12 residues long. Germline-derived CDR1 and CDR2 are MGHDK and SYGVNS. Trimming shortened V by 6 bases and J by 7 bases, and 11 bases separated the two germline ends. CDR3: CASSTLGHTQYF. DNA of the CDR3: TGTGCCAGCAGCACCCTTGGCCATACGCAGTATTTT. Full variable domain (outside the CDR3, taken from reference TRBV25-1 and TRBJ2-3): EADIYQTPRYLVIGTGKKITLECSQTMGHDKMYWYQQDPGMELHLIHYSYGVNSTEKGDLSSESTVSRIRTEHFPLTLESARPSHTSQYLCASSTLGHTQYFGPGTRLTVL.

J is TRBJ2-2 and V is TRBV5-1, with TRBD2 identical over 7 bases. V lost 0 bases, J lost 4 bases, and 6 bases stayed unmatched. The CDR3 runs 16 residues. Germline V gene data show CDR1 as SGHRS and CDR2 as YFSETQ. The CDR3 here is CASSLARTSSTGELFF. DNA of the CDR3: TGCGCCAGCAGCTTGGCTCGGACTAGTTCCACCGGGGAGCTGTTTTTT.

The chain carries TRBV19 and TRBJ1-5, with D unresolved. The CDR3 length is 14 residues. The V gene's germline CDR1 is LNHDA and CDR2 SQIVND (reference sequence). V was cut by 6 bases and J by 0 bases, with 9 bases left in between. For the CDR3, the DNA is TGTGCCAGTAGGGTCGCTAATAGCAATCAGCCCCAGCATTTT. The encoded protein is CASRVANSNQPQHF.

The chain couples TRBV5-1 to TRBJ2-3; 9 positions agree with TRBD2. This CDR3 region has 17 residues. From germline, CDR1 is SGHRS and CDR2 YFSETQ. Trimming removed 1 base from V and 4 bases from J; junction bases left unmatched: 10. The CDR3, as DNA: TGCGCCAGCAGCTTGACCCTTAGCGGGAGCCCCCCAGATACGCAGTATTTT. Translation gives CASSLTLSGSPPDTQYF.

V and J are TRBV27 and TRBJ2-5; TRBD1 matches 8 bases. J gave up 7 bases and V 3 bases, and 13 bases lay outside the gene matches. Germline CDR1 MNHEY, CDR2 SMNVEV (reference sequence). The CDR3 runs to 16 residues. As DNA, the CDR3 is TGTGCCAGCAGTTTTAACCCGACAGGGGACTCGGGGACCCAGTACTTC. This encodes CASSFNPTGDSGTQYF.

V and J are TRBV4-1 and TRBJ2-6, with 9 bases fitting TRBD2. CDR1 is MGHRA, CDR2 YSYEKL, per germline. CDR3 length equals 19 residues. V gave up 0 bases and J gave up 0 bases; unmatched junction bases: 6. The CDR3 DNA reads TGCGCCAGCAGCCAAGATCGGGCTAGCGGGAACTCTGGGGCCAACGTCCTGACTTTC. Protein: CASSQDRASGNSGANVLTF.

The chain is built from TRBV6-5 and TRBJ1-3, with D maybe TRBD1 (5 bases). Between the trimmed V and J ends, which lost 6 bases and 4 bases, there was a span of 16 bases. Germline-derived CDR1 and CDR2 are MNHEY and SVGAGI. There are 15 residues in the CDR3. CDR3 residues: CASRRGMFEGNTIYF. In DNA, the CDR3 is TGTGCCAGCAGGCGGGGGATGTTCGAGGGAAACACCATATATTTT.

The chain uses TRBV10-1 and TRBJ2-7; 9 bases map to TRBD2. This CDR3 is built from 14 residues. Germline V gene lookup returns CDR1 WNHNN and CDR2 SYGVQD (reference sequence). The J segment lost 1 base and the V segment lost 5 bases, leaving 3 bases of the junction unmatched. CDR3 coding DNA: TGCGCCAGCAGTCCCCTAGCGGGGTCCTACGAGCAGTACTTC. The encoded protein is CASSPLAGSYEQYF.

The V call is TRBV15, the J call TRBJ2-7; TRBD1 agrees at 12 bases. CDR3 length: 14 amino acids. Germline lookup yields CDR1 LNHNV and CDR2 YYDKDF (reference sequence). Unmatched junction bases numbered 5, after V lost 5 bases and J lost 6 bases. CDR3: CATSSGTGGAEQYF. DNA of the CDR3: TGTGCCACCAGCTCTGGGACAGGGGGCGCCGAGCAGTACTTC.

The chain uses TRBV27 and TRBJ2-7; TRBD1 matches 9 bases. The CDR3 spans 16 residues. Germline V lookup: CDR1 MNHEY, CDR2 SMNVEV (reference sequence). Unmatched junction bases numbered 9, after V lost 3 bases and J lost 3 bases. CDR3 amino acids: CASSFRLSGQGYEQYF. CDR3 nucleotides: TGTGCCAGCAGTTTTCGTCTGTCGGGACAGGGCTACGAGCAGTACTTC.

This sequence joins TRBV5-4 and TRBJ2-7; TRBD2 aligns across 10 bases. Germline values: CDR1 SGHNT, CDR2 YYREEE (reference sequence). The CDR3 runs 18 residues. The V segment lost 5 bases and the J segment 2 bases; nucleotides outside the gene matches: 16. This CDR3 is CASSFPGGGSGRPYEQYF. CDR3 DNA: TGTGCCAGCAGTTTTCCAGGGGGAGGTAGCGGGAGGCCCTACGAGCAGTACTTC.

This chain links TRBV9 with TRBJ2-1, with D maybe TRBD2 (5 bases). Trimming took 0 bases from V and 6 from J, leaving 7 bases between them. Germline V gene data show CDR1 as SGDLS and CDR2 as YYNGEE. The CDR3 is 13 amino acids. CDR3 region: CASSVGAGNEQFF. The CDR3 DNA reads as TGTGCCAGCAGCGTAGGGGCGGGCAATGAGCAGTTCTTC.

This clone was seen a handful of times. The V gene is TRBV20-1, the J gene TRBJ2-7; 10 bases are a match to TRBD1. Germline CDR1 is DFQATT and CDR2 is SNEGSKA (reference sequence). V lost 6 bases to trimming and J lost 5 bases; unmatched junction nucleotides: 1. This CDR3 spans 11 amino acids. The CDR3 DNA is TGCAGTGCGACAGGGGGCAACGAGCAGTACTTC. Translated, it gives CSATGGNEQYF.

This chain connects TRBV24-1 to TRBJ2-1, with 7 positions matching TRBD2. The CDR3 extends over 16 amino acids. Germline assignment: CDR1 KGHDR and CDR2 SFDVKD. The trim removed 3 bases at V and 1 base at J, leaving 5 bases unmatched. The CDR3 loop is CATSDRGRGSYNEQFF. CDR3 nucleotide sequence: TGTGCCACCAGTGATCGAGGGCGGGGGTCCTACAATGAGCAGTTCTTC.

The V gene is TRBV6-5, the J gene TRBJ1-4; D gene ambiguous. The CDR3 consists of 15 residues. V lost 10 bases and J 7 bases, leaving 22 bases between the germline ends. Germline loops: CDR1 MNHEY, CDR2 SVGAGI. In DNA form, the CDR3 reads TGTGCCACCTCGCCGGGTGGGAGCCAAGGTGAAAAACTGTTTTTT. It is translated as CATSPGGSQGEKLFF.

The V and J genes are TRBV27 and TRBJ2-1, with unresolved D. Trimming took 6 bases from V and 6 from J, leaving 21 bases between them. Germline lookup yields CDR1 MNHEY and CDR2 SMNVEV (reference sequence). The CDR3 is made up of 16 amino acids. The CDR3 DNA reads TGTGCCAGCAGATTGCCTTCCTTTCTCCTACTCAATGAGCAGTTCTTC. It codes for CASRLPSFLLLNEQFF.

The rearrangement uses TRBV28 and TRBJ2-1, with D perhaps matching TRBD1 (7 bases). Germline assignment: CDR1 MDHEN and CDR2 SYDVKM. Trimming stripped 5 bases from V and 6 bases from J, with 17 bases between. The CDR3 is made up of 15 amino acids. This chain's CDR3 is CASSPTGEAVNEQFF. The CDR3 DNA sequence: TGTGCCAGCAGTCCTACAGGGGAGGCTGTCAATGAGCAGTTCTTC.

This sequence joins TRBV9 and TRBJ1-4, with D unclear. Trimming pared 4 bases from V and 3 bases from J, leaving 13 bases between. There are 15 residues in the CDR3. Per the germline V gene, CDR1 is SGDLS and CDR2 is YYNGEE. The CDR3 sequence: CASSPRGGSNEKLFF. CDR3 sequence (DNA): TGTGCCAGCAGCCCCCGGGGAGGCTCTAATGAAAAACTGTTTTTT.

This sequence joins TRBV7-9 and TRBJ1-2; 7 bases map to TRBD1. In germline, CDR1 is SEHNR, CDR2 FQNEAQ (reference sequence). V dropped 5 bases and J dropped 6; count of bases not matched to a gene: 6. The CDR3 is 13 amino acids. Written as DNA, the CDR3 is TGTGCCAGCAGCCCCGGACAGGAGAATGGCTACACCTTC. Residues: CASSPGQENGYTF. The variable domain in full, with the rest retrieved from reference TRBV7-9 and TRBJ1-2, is DTGVSQNPRHKITKRGQNVTFRCDPISEHNRLYWYRQTLGQGPEFLTYFQNEAQLEKSRLLSDRFSAERPKGSFSTLEIQRTEQGDSAMYLCASSPGQENGYTFGSGTRLTVV.

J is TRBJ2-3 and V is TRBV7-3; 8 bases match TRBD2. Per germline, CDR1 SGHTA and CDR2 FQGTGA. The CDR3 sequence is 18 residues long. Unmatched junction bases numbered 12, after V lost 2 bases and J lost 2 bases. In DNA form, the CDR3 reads TGTGCCAGCAGCTTAGAACCCCGGGCGGGAGGATTCACAGATACGCAGTATTTT. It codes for CASSLEPRAGGFTDTQYF.

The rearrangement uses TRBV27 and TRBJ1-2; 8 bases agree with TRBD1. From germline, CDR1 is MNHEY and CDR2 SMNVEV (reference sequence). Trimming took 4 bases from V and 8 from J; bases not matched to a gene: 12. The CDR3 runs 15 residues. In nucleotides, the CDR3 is TGTGCCAGCAGTTACCGACAGGGGAGAGGAGGAGGCTACACCTTC. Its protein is CASSYRQGRGGGYTF.